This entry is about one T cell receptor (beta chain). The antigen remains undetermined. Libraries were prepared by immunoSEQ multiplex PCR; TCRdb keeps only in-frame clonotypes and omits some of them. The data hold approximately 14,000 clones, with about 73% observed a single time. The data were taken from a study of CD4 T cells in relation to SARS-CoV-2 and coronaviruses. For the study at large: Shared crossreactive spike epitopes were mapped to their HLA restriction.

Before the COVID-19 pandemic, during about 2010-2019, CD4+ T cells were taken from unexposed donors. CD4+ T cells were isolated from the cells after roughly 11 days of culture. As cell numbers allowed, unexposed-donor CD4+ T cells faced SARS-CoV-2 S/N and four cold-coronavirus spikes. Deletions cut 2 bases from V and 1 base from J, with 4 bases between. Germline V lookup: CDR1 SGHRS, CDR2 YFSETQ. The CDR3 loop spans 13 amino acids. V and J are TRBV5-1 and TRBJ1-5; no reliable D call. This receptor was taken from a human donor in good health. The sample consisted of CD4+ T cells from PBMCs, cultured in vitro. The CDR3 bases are TGCGCCAGCAGCTTAGACAGCAATCAGCCCCAGCATTTT. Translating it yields CASSLDSNQPQHF.